The clone carrying this TCR beta chain was seen only a few times. Its antigen remains unidentified. This sample was taken from a study of post-analysis software for immune sequencing data. Findings of the study overall: Multiple sclerosis patients had significantly lower normalized Chao1 diversity than controls. A few TRBV segments were significantly more frequent in patients than in controls. TRBV5-6, TRBV5-1 and TRBV20-1 were among these segments.

After removal of 6 bases from V and 2 bases from J, the junction contained 11 bases not matched to a gene. CDR1 MNHNY and CDR2 SVGAGI come from the germline V gene (reference sequence). This CDR3 contains 16 residues. Incorporated into the TCR beta cDNA libraries were unique molecular identifiers, which served to reduce PCR and sequencing biases. TCRdb reprocessed the PCR reads via MiXCR and lists one record per CDR3 protein. The sample lists roughly 730,000 distinct CDR3 sequences, 25% to 30% occurring once. This chain connects TRBV6-6 to TRBJ2-5; 8 bases agree with TRBD2. The clonotype comes from a girl aged 10 to 17 with multiple sclerosis. The sequencing input was blood. Here the CDR3 DNA reads TGTGCCAGCAGCGCTACCTCCTCGGGGGGGCAAGAGACCCAGTACTTC. Amino acid sequence: CASSATSSGGQETQYF.